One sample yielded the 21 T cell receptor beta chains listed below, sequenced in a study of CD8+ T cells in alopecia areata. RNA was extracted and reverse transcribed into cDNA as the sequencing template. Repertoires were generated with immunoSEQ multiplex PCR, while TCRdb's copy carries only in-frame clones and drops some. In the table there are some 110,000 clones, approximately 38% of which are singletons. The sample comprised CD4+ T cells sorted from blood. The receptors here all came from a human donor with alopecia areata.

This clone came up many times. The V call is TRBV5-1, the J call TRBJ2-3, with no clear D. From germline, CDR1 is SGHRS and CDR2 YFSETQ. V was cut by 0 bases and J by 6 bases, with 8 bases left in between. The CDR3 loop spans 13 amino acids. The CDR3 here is CASSLDQIDTQYF. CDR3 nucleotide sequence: TGCGCCAGCAGCTTGGATCAGATCGATACGCAGTATTTT. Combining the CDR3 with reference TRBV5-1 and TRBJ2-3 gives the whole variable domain KAGVTQTPRYLIKTRGQQVTLSCSPISGHRSVSWYQQTPGQGLQFLFEYFSETQRNKGNFPGRFSGRQFSNSRSEMNVSTLELGDSALYLCASSLDQIDTQYFGPGTRLTVL.

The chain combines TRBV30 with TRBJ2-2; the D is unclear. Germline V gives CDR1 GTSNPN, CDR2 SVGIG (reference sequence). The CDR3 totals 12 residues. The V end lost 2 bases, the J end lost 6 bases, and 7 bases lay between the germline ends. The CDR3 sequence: CAWSTVAGELFF. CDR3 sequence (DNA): TGTGCCTGGAGTACAGTAGCCGGGGAGCTGTTTTTT.

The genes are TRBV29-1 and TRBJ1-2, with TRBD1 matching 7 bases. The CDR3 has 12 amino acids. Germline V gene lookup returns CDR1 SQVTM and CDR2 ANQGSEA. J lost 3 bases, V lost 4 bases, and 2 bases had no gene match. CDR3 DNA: TGCAGCGTTGGAGGGGGCGACTATGGCTACACCTTC. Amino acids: CSVGGGDYGYTF.

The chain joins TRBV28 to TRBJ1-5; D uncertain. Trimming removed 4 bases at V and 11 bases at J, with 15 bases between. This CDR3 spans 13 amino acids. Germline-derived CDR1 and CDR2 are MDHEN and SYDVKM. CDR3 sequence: CASSYRGRLAQHF. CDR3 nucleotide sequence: TGTGCCAGCAGTTATCGCGGCCGTTTGGCCCAGCATTTT.

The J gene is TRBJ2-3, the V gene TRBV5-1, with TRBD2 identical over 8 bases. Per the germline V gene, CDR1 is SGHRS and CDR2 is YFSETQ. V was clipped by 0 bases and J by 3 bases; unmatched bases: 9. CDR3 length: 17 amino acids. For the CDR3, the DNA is TGCGCCAGCAGCTTGGCCGGTCTAGCGGGTGGTACAGATACGCAGTATTTT. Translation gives CASSLAGLAGGTDTQYF.

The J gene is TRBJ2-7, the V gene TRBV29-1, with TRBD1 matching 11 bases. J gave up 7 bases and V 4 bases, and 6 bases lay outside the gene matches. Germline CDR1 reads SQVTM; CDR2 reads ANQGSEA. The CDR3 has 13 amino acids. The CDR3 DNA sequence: TGCAGCGTTGCCGGACAGGGGGCCGGGGAGCAGTACTTC. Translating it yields CSVAGQGAGEQYF.

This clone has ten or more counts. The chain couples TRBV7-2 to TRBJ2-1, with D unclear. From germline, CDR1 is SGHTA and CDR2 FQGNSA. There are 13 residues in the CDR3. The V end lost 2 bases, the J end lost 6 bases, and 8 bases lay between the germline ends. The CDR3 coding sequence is TGTGCCAGCAGCTTACAGGATCTCAATGAGCAGTTCTTC. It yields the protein CASSLQDLNEQFF.

CDR3 amino acids: CASSQDYRARKLFF. CDR3 DNA sequence: TGCGCCAGCAGCCAAGATTACAGGGCCAGGAAACTGTTTTTT. The chain employs TRBV4-1 and TRBJ1-4; weak D call: TRBD1 (6 bases). Trimming cost V 0 bases and J 11 bases, with 13 bases left between them. Per the germline V gene, CDR1 is MGHRA and CDR2 is YSYEKL. This CDR3 is built from 14 residues.

CDR3 residues: CAWSSGGSYGYTF. The CDR3 region has the DNA TGTGCCTGGAGTTCGGGGGGAAGTTATGGCTACACCTTC. This chain joins TRBV30 and TRBJ1-2; perhaps TRBD1 as D (5 bases). V was shortened by 2 bases and J by 5 bases, with 12 bases between the two germline ends. CDR1 is GTSNPN and CDR2 is SVGIG in the germline V gene (reference sequence). This CDR3 has 13 residues.

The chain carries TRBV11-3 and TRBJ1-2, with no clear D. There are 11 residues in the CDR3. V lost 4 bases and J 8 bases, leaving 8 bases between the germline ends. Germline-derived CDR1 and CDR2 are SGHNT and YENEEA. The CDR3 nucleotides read TGTGCCAGCAGCTCTTCGTTAGGCTACACCTTC. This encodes CASSSSLGYTF.

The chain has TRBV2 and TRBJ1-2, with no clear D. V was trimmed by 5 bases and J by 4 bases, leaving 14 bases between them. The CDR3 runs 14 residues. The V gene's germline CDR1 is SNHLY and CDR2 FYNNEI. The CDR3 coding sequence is TGTGCCAGCAGTTCTGTTTCACAGTCCTATGGCTACACCTTC. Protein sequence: CASSSVSQSYGYTF.

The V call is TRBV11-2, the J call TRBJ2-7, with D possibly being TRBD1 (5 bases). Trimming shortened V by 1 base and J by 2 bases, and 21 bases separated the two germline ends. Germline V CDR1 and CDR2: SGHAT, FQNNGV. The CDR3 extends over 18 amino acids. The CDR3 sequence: CASSLVRVRGYDTYEQYF. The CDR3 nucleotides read TGTGCCAGCAGCTTAGTTCGGGTAAGGGGATACGACACCTACGAGCAGTACTTC.

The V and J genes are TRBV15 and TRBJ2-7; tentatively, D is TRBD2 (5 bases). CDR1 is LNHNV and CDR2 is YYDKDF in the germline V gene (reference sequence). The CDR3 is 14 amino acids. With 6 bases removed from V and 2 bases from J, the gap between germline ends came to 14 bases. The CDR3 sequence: CATSPKRGAYEQYF. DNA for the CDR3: TGTGCCACCAGTCCGAAACGGGGTGCCTACGAGCAGTACTTC.

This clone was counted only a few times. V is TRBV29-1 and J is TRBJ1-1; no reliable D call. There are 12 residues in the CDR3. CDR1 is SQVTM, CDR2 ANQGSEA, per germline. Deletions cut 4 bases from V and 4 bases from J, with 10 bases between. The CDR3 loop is CSVVGLATEAFF. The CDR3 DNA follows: TGCAGCGTTGTGGGTCTAGCCACTGAAGCTTTCTTT.

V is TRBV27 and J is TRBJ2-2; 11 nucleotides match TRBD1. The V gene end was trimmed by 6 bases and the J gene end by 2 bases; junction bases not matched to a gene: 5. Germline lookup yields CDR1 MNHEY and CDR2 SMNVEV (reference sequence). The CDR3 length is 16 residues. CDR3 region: CASRRGTGGNTGELFF. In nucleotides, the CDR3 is TGTGCCAGCAGACGGGGGACAGGGGGAAACACCGGGGAGCTGTTTTTT.

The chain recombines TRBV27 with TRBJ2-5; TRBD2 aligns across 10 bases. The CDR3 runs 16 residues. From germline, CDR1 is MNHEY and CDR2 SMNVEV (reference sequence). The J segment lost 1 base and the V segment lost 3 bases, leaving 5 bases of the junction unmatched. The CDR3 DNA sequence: TGTGCCAGCAGTTTCCGGGGACTAGCGAGCCAAGAGACCCAGTACTTC. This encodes CASSFRGLASQETQYF.

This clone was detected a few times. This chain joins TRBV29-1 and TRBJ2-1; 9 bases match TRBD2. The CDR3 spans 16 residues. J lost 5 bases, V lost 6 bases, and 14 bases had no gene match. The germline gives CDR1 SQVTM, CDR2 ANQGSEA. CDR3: CSVGNLAGGPNNEQFF. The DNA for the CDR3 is TGCAGCGTCGGAAACCTCGCGGGAGGGCCGAACAATGAGCAGTTCTTC.

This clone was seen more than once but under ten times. CDR3 amino acids: CAWTRGPGELFF. CDR3 nucleotides: TGTGCCTGGACAAGGGGCCCCGGGGAGCTGTTTTTT. V is TRBV30 and J is TRBJ2-2, with D possibly being TRBD1 (5 bases). Germline CDR1 reads GTSNPN; CDR2 reads SVGIG (reference sequence). CDR3 length: 12 amino acids. Trimming left V 4 bases short and J 6 bases short, with 9 bases between. Supplemented by reference TRBV30 and TRBJ2-2, the full variable domain reads SQTIHQWPATLVQPVGSPLSLECTVEGTSNPNLYWYRQAAGRGLQLLFYSVGIGQISSEVPQNLSASRPQDRQFILSSKKLLLSDSGFYLCAWTRGPGELFFGEGSRLTVL.

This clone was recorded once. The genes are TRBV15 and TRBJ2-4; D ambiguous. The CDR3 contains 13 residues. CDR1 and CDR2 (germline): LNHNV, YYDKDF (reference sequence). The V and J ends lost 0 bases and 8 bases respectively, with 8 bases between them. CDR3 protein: CATSRDDRYIQYF. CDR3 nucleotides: TGTGCCACCAGCAGAGATGATAGATACATTCAGTACTTC.

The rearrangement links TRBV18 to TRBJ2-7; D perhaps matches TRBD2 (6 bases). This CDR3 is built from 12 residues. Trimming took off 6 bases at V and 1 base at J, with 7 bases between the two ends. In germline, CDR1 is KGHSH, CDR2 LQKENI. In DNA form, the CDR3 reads TGTGCCAGCTCCGGGGGTTCCTACGAGCAGTACTTC. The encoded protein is CASSGGSYEQYF. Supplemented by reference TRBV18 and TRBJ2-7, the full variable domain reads NAGVMQNPRHLVRRRGQEARLRCSPMKGHSHVYWYRQLPEEGLKFMVYLQKENIIDESGMPKERFSAEFPKEGPSILRIQQVVRGDSAAYFCASSGGSYEQYFGPGTRLTVT.

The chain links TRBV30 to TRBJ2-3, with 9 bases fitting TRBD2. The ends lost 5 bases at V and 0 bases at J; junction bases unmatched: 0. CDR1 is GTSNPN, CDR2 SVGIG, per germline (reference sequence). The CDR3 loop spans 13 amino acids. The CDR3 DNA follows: TGTGCCTGGGGACTAGCGAGCACAGATACGCAGTATTTT. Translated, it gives CAWGLASTDTQYF.